The rows below give T cell receptor beta chains drawn from one sample of a study of blood T cell repertoires in COVID-19. TCRdb keeps only in-frame clones here, not all; method: immunoSEQ multiplex PCR. The top ten hold roughly 7.4% of the sample, which has roughly 220,000 clones, approximately 80% seen once. Material: peripheral blood. All receptors come from a woman of 80 years or more with COVID-19, enrolled during active disease. Both conserved end residues are part of each CDR3. The order of the fields is clone size, D gene, V gene, J gene, CDR3 DNA, CDR3 protein. D genes are given only for firm matches. For some rows the clone size is stated as once, few or many, or as a class when expanded; others skip it.

abundance: -; d_gene: TRBD1; v_gene: TRBV7-9; j_gene: TRBJ1-2; CDR3nt: TGTGCCAGCAGCCATGACAGGGCTCCCATCTATGGCTACACCTTC; CDR3aa: CASSHDRAPIYGYTF
abundance: -; d_gene: -; v_gene: TRBV30; j_gene: TRBJ1-4; CDR3nt: TGTGCCTGGAGTGTCGAGCGGAGTTCGACTAATGAAAAACTGTTTTTT; CDR3aa: CAWSVERSSTNEKLFF
abundance: -; d_gene: -; v_gene: TRBV24-1; j_gene: TRBJ1-2; CDR3nt: TGTGCCACCAGTGATTCAGGGGAAGATGGCTACACCTTC; CDR3aa: CATSDSGEDGYTF
abundance: many; d_gene: TRBD1; v_gene: TRBV4-2; j_gene: TRBJ1-2; CDR3nt: TGTGCCAGCAGCCAAGGGGACAGGTCGGGCTACACCTTC; CDR3aa: CASSQGDRSGYTF
abundance: -; d_gene: TRBD1; v_gene: TRBV11-1; j_gene: TRBJ1-2; CDR3nt: TGTGCCAGCAGCGTGGGACAGTCTCGGTATGGCTACACCTTC; CDR3aa: CASSVGQSRYGYTF
abundance: once; d_gene: TRBD1; v_gene: TRBV19; j_gene: TRBJ1-5; CDR3nt: TGTGCCAGTAGTATCAGGGGGCAAGGCAATCAGCCCCAGCATTTT; CDR3aa: CASSIRGQGNQPQHF
abundance: -; d_gene: -; v_gene: TRBV5-1; j_gene: TRBJ2-7; CDR3nt: TGCGCCAGCAGCCCCCGCGCGGGGGCCTCCTACGAGCAGTACTTC; CDR3aa: CASSPRAGASYEQYF
abundance: -; d_gene: TRBD1; v_gene: TRBV29-1; j_gene: TRBJ1-1; CDR3nt: TGCAGCGTACACGGGACAGGGGGCAAGGACACTGAAGCTTTCTTT; CDR3aa: CSVHGTGGKDTEAFF
abundance: -; d_gene: TRBD1; v_gene: TRBV18; j_gene: TRBJ1-5; CDR3nt: TGTGCCAGCTCACACCCGGGACAGATCATAACCGGAAATCAGCCCCAGCATTTT; CDR3aa: CASSHPGQIITGNQPQHF
abundance: -; d_gene: TRBD1; v_gene: TRBV6-4; j_gene: TRBJ1-4; CDR3nt: TGTGCCAGCAGACGGACAGGGAGTCGTTTGGATGAAAAACTGTTTTTT; CDR3aa: CASRRTGSRLDEKLFF
abundance: -; d_gene: -; v_gene: TRBV18; j_gene: TRBJ1-1; CDR3nt: TGTGCCAGCTCACCGGGGCCCAGCGGAGGGGACACTGAAGCTTTCTTT; CDR3aa: CASSPGPSGGDTEAFF
abundance: -; d_gene: TRBD2; v_gene: TRBV11-2; j_gene: TRBJ2-5; CDR3nt: TGTGCCAGCAGCTGGGCTAGCGGGGGTGGGGAGACCCAGTACTTC; CDR3aa: CASSWASGGGETQYF
abundance: -; d_gene: -; v_gene: TRBV6-2/TRBV6-3; j_gene: TRBJ1-2; CDR3nt: TGTGCCAGCAGTTACGCGGCAGTATCGATTGGTGGCTACACCTTC; CDR3aa: CASSYAAVSIGGYTF
abundance: -; d_gene: -; v_gene: TRBV28; j_gene: TRBJ2-2; CDR3nt: TGTGCCAGCAGTTCGGTCCCCCCGAACACCGGGGAGCTGTTTTTT; CDR3aa: CASSSVPPNTGELFF
abundance: -; d_gene: TRBD1; v_gene: TRBV10-3; j_gene: TRBJ2-1; CDR3nt: TGTGCCATCAGTTCTACCGGGACAGGACCTTACAATGAGCAGTTCTTC; CDR3aa: CAISSTGTGPYNEQFF
abundance: -; d_gene: TRBD1; v_gene: TRBV28; j_gene: TRBJ1-4; CDR3nt: TGTGCCAGCAGCCCCGGGACAGGGCACGGTAATGAAAAACTGTTTTTT; CDR3aa: CASSPGTGHGNEKLFF
abundance: -; d_gene: TRBD1; v_gene: TRBV15; j_gene: TRBJ2-5; CDR3nt: TGTGCCACCAGCAGGGACAGGGGGGCCCAAGAGACCCAGTACTTC; CDR3aa: CATSRDRGAQETQYF
abundance: -; d_gene: TRBD1; v_gene: TRBV7-3; j_gene: TRBJ2-1; CDR3nt: TGTGCCAGCAGCCAAGGGGGCCAGTCCCGATACAATGAGCAGTTCTTC; CDR3aa: CASSQGGQSRYNEQFF
abundance: -; d_gene: TRBD1; v_gene: TRBV29-1; j_gene: TRBJ1-2; CDR3nt: TGCAGCGTTGGGGCCCACTCCAGGGGGCTGGGCTACACCTTC; CDR3aa: CSVGAHSRGLGYTF
abundance: -; d_gene: TRBD1; v_gene: TRBV19; j_gene: TRBJ2-4; CDR3nt: TGTGCCAGTAGTAACAGGGGATGGGAAAACATTCAGTACTTC; CDR3aa: CASSNRGWENIQYF
abundance: -; d_gene: TRBD2; v_gene: TRBV18; j_gene: TRBJ2-1; CDR3nt: TGTGCCAGCTCCCCCTCCCCAAAGCGGGGGGGCAATGAGCAGTTCTTC; CDR3aa: CASSPSPKRGGNEQFF
abundance: -; d_gene: TRBD1; v_gene: TRBV18; j_gene: TRBJ1-6; CDR3nt: TGTGCCAGCTCACCAGTTGAGGGGGCGAACTCACCCCTCCACTTT; CDR3aa: CASSPVEGANSPLHF
abundance: -; d_gene: -; v_gene: TRBV2; j_gene: TRBJ1-4; CDR3nt: TGTGCCAGCAGTCAACCGGCCGGGGGGGAAAAACTGTTTTTT; CDR3aa: CASSQPAGGEKLFF
abundance: -; d_gene: -; v_gene: TRBV5-1; j_gene: TRBJ2-7; CDR3nt: TGCGCCAGCAGCTTGGTTGGTAGCGACGATCCTCCCTACGAGCAGTACTTC; CDR3aa: CASSLVGSDDPPYEQYF
abundance: -; d_gene: TRBD2; v_gene: TRBV6-5; j_gene: TRBJ2-5; CDR3nt: TGTGCCAGCAGTTACTCGGCTAGCGGGGCCCAAGAGACCCAGTACTTC; CDR3aa: CASSYSASGAQETQYF
abundance: many; d_gene: TRBD2; v_gene: TRBV29-1; j_gene: TRBJ2-7; CDR3nt: TGCAGCGTTGCTAGCGGGCCGAGAGAGCAGTACTTC; CDR3aa: CSVASGPREQYF
abundance: -; d_gene: TRBD1; v_gene: TRBV6-5; j_gene: TRBJ1-5; CDR3nt: TGTGCCAGCATCCCGGACAGGGGGCCCCAGCATTTT; CDR3aa: CASIPDRGPQHF
abundance: -; d_gene: -; v_gene: TRBV29-1; j_gene: TRBJ1-1; CDR3nt: TGCAGCGGAGAGACAGCCTCGCACGCTGAAGCTTTCTTT; CDR3aa: CSGETASHAEAFF
abundance: once; d_gene: TRBD1; v_gene: TRBV20-1; j_gene: TRBJ1-2; CDR3nt: TGCAGTGCTAGTCGGGACAGACTCAGAAACTATGGCTACACCTTC; CDR3aa: CSASRDRLRNYGYTF
abundance: -; d_gene: TRBD1; v_gene: TRBV5-1; j_gene: TRBJ2-1; CDR3nt: TGCGCCAGCAGCTTGACCGGGACAGGGAACTCCTACATACGGCAGTTCTTC; CDR3aa: CASSLTGTGNSYIRQFF
abundance: -; d_gene: -; v_gene: TRBV20-1; j_gene: TRBJ1-4; CDR3nt: TGCAGTGCTAGTGGACAGTATGATAATGAAAAACTGTTTTTT; CDR3aa: CSASGQYDNEKLFF